The 3 T cell receptor beta chains listed next were all sequenced from one sample in a study of cytomegalovirus exposure and HLA in healthy donors. With 60 Vbeta and 13 Jbeta primers, the PCR was carried out. The table came from immunoSEQ multiplex PCR; TCRdb's copy has only in-frame clones and leaves some out. There are roughly 100,000 clones in the sample; around 69% occur only once, and 19% lies in the top ten. Material for sequencing was PBMCs. The source of these receptors is a woman aged 60-70 years in good health and CMV-seropositive.

This clone was picked up a small number of times. The gene calls are TRBV2 and TRBJ1-1; D not certain. Trimming left V 6 bases short and J 10 bases short, with 12 bases between. There are 11 residues in the CDR3. Germline V gene sequence: CDR1 SNHLY, CDR2 FYNNEI. CDR3 coding DNA: TGTGCCAGCAGCCCCGAGGCTGCAGCTTTCTTT. Protein sequence: CASSPEAAAFF. The full variable domain, completed using reference TRBV2 and TRBJ1-1, is EPEVTQTPSHQVTQMGQEVILRCVPISNHLYFYWYRQILGQKVEFLVSFYNNEISEKSEIFDDQFSVERPDGSNFTLKIRSTKLEDSAMYFCASSPEAAAFFGQGTRLTVV.

This chain links TRBV6-5 with TRBJ2-7; D may be TRBD2 (5 bases). The CDR3 consists of 15 residues. CDR1 MNHEY and CDR2 SVGAGI come from the germline V gene. Trimming removed 6 bases at V and 1 base at J, with 16 bases between. CDR3 coding DNA: TGTGCCAGCAGAGGAACCCCTAGCAATTCCTACGAGCAGTACTTC. Its translation is CASRGTPSNSYEQYF.

The chain is built from TRBV28 and TRBJ2-3; 7 nucleotides line up with TRBD2. CDR3 length: 15 amino acids. V was clipped by 5 bases and J by 0 bases; unmatched bases: 5. The germline CDR1 and CDR2 sequences are MDHEN and SYDVKM. In DNA form, the CDR3 reads TGTGCCAGCAGTGGGGCGGGAGCGAGCACAGATACGCAGTATTTT. Translated, it gives CASSGAGASTDTQYF.